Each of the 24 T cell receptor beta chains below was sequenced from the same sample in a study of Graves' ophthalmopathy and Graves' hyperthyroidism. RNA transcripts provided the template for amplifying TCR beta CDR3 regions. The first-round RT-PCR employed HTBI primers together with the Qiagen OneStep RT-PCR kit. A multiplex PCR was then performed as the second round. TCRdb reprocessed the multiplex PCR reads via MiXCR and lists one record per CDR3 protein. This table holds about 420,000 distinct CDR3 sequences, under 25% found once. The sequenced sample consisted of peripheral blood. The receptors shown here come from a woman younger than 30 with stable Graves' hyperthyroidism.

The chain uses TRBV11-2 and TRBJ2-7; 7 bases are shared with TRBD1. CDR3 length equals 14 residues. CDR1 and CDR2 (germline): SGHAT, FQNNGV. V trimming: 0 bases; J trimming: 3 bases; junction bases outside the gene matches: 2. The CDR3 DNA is TGTGCCAGCAGCTTAGATCCAGGGGGCTACGAGCAGTACTTC. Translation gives CASSLDPGGYEQYF. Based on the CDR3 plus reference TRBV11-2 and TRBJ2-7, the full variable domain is EAGVAQSPRYKIIEKRQSVAFWCNPISGHATLYWYQQILGQGPKLLIQFQNNGVVDDSQLPKDRFSAERLKGVDSTLKIQPAKLEDSAVYLCASSLDPGGYEQYFGPGTRLTVT.

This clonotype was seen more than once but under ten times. CDR3 sequence: CASSILGTEAFF. The CDR3 DNA reads TGTGCCAGTAGTATCTTGGGTACTGAAGCTTTCTTT. The J gene is TRBJ1-1, the V gene TRBV19; D is ambiguous. The V end lost 3 bases, the J end lost 5 bases, and 7 bases lay between the germline ends. There are 12 residues in the CDR3. Germline CDR1 and CDR2: LNHDA and SQIVND (reference sequence).

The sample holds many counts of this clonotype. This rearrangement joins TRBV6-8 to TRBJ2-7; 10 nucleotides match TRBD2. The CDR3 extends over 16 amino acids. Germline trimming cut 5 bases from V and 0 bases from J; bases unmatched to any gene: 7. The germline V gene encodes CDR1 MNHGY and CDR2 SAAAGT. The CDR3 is CASSSPGLASSYEQYF. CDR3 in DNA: TGTGCCAGCAGTAGCCCGGGACTAGCGAGCTCCTACGAGCAGTACTTC.

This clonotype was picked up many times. CDR3 sequence: CSARVLGSRTSGQYEQYF. The CDR3 DNA sequence: TGCAGTGCTAGAGTCCTGGGATCAAGGACTAGCGGCCAATACGAGCAGTACTTC. The chain combines TRBV20-1 with TRBJ2-7; 10 bases are shared with TRBD2. This CDR3 is 18 amino acids long. After removal of 1 base from V and 4 bases from J, the junction contained 16 bases not matched to a gene. CDR1 and CDR2 from the germline V gene are DFQATT and SNEGSKA (reference sequence).

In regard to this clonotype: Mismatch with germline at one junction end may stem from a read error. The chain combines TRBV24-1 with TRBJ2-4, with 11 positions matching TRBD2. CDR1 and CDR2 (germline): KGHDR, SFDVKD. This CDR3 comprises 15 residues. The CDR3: CASSVTSGTANIKYF. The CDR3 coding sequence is TGTGCCAGCAGTGTGACTAGCGGGACGGCAAACATTAAGTACTTC.

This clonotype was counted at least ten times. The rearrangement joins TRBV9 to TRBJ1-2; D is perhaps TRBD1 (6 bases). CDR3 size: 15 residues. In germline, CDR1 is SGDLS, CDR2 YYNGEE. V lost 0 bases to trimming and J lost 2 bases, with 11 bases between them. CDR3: CASSVGWGPNYGYTF. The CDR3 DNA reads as TGTGCCAGCAGCGTAGGGTGGGGGCCCAACTATGGCTACACCTTC.

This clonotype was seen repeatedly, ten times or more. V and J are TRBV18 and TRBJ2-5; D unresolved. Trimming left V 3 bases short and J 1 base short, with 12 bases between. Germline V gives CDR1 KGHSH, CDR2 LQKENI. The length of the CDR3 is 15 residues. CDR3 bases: TGTGCCAGCTCACCGCCGATGAATGGCCAAGAGACCCAGTACTTC. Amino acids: CASSPPMNGQETQYF.

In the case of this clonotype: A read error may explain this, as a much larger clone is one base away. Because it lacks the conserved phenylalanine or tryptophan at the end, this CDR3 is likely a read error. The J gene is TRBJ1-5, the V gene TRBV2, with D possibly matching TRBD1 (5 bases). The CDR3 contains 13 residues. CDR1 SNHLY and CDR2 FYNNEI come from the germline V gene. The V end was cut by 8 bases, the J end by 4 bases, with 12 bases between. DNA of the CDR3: TGTGCCAGCCGAAGGGACGGGAATCAGCCCCAGCATTTG. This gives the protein CASRRDGNQPQHL.

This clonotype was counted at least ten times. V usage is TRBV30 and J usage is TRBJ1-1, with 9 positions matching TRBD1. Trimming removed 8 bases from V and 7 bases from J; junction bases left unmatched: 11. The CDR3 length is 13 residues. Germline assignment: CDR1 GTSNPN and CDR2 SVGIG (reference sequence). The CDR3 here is CARRVGTGIEAFF. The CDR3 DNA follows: TGTGCCCGTAGGGTCGGGACAGGGATTGAAGCTTTCTTT.

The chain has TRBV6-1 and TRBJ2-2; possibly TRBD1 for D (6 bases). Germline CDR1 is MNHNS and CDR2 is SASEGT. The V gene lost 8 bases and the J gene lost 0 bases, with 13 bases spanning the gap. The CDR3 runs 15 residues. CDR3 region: CASLDGQTNTGELFF. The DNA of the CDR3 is TGTGCCAGCCTTGACGGACAGACGAACACCGGGGAGCTGTTTTTT.

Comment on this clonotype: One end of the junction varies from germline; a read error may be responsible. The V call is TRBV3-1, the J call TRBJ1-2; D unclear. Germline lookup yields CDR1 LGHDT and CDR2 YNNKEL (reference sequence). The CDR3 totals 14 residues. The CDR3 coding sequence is TGTGCCAGCGGCCACTCCGCAGATAACTATGGCTACACCTTC. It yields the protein CASGHSADNYGYTF.

The CDR3 DNA reads as TGTGCCAGTAGTATAAATCGTCGGGGCAATCAGCCCCAGCATTTT. Amino acid sequence: CASSINRRGNQPQHF. V is TRBV19 and J is TRBJ1-5; D remains ambiguous. Trimming removed 2 bases at V and 2 bases at J, with 10 bases between. Germline CDR1 reads LNHDA; CDR2 reads SQIVND (reference sequence). The CDR3 has 15 amino acids.

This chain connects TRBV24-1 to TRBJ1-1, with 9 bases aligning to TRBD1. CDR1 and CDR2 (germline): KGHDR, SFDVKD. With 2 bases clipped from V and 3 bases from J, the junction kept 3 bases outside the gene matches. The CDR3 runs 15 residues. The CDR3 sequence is CATSDSGQGDTEAFF. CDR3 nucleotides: TGTGCCACCAGTGATTCGGGACAGGGAGACACTGAAGCTTTCTTT.

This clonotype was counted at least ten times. CDR3 sequence (DNA): TGTGCCAGCAGTGAAGGTACCGGGACAGGGACCTATGGCTACACCTTC. Encoded protein: CASSEGTGTGTYGYTF. The chain is built from TRBV6-1 and TRBJ1-2, with 9 bases matching TRBD1. With V trimmed by 1 base and J by 4 bases, 7 bases remained unmatched. Per the germline V gene, CDR1 is MNHNS and CDR2 is SASEGT. The CDR3 has 16 amino acids.

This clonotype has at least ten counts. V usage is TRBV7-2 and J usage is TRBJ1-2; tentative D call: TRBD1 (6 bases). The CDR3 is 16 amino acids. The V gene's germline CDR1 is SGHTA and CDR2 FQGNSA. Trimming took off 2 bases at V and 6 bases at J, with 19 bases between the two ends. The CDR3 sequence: CASSLSPKPGEDGYTF. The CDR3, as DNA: TGTGCCAGCAGCTTATCGCCGAAGCCAGGGGAGGATGGCTACACCTTC.

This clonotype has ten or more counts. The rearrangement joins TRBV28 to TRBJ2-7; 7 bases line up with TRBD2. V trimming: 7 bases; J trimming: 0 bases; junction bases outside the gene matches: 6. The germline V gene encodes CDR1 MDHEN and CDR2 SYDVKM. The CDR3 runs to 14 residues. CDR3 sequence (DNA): TGTGCCAGCATGGCGGGAGAGGGCTCCTACGAGCAGTACTTC. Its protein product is CASMAGEGSYEQYF.

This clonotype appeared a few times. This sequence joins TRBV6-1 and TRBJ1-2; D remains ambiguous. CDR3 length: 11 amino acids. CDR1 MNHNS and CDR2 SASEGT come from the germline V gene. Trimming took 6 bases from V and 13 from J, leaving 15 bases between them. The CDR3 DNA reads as TGTGCCAGCAGCTCCGAAGGTACACCCACCTTC. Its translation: CASSSEGTPTF.

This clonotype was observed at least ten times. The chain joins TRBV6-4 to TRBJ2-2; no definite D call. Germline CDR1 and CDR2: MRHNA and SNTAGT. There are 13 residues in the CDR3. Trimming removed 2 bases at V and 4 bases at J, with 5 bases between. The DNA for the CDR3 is TGTGCCAGCAGTGACACAACCACCGGGGAGCTGTTTTTT. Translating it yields CASSDTTTGELFF.

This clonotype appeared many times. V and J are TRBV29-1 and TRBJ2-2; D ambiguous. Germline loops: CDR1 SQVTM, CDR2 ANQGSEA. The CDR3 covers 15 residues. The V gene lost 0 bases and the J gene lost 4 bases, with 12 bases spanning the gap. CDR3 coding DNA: TGCAGCGTTGAAGATCTCTGGGGTAGCACCGGGGAGCTGTTTTTT. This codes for CSVEDLWGSTGELFF.

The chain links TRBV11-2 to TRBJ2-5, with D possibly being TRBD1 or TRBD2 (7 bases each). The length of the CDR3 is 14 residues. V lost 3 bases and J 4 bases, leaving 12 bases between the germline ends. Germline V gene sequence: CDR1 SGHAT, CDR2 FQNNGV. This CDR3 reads CASSFVRGGETQYF. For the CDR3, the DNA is TGTGCCAGCAGCTTCGTCAGGGGGGGAGAGACCCAGTACTTC.

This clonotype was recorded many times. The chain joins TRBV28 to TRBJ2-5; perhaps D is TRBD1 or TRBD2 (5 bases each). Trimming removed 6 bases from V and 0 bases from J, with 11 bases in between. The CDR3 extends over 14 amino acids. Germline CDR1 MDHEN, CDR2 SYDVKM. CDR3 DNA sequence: TGTGCCAGCAGGTCAGGGACGAACCAAGAGACCCAGTACTTC. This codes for CASRSGTNQETQYF.

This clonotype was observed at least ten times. Here the CDR3 DNA reads TGTGCCAGTAGTATCCAAGCGGGAGGGCGGTACGAGCAGTACTTC. It encodes CASSIQAGGRYEQYF. The chain links TRBV19 to TRBJ2-7; 10 nucleotides line up with TRBD2. CDR1 is LNHDA, CDR2 SQIVND, per germline (reference sequence). The CDR3 is made up of 15 amino acids. J was trimmed by 4 bases and V by 3 bases; bases with no gene match: 6.

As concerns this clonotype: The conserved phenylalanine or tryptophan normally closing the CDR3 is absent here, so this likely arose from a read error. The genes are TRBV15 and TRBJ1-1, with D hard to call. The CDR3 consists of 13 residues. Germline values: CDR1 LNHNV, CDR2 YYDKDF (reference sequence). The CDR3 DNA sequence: TGTGCCACCTGCAGATCGGCGAACACTGAAGCTTTCGTT. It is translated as CATCRSANTEAFV.

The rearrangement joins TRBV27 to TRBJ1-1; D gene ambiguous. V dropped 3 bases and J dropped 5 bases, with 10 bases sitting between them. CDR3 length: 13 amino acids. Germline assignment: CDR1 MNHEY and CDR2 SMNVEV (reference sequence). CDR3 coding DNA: TGTGCCAGCAGTTTGAGGACCGAAACTGAAGCTTTCTTT. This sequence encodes CASSLRTETEAFF.